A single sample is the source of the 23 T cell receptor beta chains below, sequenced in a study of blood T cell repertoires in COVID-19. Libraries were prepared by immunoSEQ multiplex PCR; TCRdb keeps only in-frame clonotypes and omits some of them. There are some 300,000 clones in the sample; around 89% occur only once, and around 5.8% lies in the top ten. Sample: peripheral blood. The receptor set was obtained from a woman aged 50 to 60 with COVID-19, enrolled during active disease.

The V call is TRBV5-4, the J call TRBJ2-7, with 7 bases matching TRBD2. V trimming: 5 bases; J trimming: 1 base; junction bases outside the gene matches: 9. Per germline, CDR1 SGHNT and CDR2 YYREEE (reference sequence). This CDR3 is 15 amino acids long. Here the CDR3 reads CASSQPSGPSYEQYF. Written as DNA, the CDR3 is TGTGCCAGCAGTCAACCTAGCGGCCCTTCCTACGAGCAGTACTTC. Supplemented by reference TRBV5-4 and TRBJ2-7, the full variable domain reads ETGVTQSPTHLIKTRGQQVTLRCSSQSGHNTVSWYQQALGQGPQFIFQYYREEENGRGNFPPRFSGLQFPNYSSELNVNALELDDSALYLCASSQPSGPSYEQYFGPGTRLTVT.

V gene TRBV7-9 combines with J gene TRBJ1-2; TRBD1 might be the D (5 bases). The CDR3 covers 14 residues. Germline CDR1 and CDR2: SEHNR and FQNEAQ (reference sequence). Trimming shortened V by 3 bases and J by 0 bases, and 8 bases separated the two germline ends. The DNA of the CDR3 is TGTGCCAGCAGCTTCGCAGGGACTAACTATGGCTACACCTTC. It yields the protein CASSFAGTNYGYTF. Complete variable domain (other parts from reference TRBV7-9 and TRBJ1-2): DTGVSQNPRHKITKRGQNVTFRCDPISEHNRLYWYRQTLGQGPEFLTYFQNEAQLEKSRLLSDRFSAERPKGSFSTLEIQRTEQGDSAMYLCASSFAGTNYGYTFGSGTRLTVV.

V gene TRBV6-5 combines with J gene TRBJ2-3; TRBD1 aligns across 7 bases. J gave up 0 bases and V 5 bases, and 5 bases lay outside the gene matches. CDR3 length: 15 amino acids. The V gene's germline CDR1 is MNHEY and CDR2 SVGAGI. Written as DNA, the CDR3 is TGTGCCAGCAGTCCCGGACAGGTTAGCACAGATACGCAGTATTTT. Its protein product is CASSPGQVSTDTQYF.

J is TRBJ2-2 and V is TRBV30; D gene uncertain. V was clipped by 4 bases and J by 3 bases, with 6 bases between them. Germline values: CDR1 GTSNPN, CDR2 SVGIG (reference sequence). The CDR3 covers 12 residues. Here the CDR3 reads CAWNTHTGELFF. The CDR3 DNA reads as TGTGCCTGGAACACCCACACCGGGGAGCTGTTTTTT.

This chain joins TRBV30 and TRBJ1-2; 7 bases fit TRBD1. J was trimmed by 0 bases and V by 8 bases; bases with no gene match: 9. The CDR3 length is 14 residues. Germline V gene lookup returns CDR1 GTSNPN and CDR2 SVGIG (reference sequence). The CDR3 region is CAGDTGATNYGYTF. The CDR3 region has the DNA TGTGCCGGCGACACAGGGGCAACTAACTATGGCTACACCTTC.

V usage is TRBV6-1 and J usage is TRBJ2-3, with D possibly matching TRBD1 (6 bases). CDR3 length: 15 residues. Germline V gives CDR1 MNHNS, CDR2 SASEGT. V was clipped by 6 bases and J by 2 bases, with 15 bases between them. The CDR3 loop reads CASSRGQLYTDTQYF. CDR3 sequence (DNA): TGTGCCAGCAGCCGTGGACAGTTATACACAGATACGCAGTATTTT.

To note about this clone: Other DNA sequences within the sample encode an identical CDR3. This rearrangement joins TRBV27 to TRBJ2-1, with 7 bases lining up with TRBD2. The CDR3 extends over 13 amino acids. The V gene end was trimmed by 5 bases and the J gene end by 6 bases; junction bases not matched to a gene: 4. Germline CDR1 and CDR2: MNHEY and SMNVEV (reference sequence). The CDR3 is CASSPWGGNEQFF. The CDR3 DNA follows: TGTGCCAGCAGTCCATGGGGGGGCAATGAGCAGTTCTTC.

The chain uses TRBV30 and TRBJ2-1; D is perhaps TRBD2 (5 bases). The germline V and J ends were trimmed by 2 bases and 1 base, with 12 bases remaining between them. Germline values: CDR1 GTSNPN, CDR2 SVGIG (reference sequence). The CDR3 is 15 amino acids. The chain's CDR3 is CAWSTRGRSYNEQFF. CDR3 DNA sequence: TGTGCCTGGAGTACCCGCGGGCGTTCCTACAATGAGCAGTTCTTC.

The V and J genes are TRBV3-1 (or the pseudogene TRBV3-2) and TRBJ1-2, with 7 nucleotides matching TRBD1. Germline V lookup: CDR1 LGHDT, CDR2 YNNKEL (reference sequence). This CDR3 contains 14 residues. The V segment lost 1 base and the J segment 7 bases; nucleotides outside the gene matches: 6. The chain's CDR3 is CASSQGQGIGGYTF. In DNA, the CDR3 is TGTGCCAGCAGCCAAGGACAGGGAATCGGTGGCTACACCTTC.

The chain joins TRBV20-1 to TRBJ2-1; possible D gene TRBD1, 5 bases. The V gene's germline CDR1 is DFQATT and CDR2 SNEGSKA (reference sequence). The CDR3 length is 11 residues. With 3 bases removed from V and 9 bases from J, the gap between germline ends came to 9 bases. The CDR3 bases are TGCAGTGCTAGTTTAAGGGGTGAGCAGTTCTTC. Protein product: CSASLRGEQFF.

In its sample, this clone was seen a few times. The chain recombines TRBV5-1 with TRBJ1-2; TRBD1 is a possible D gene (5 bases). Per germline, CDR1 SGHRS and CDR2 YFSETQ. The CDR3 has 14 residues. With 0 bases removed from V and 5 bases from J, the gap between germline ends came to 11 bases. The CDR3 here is CASSLGDSGYGYTF. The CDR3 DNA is TGCGCCAGCAGCTTGGGAGACAGTGGTTATGGCTACACCTTC. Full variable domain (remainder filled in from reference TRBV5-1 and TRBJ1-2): KAGVTQTPRYLIKTRGQQVTLSCSPISGHRSVSWYQQTPGQGLQFLFEYFSETQRNKGNFPGRFSGRQFSNSRSEMNVSTLELGDSALYLCASSLGDSGYGYTFGSGTRLTVV.

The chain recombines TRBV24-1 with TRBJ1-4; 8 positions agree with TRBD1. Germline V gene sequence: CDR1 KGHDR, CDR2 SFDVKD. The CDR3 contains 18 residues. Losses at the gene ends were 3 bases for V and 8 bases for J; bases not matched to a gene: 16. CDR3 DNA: TGTGCCACCAGTGATCCAACAGGGGGAGGAGGCGAGATCGAAAAACTGTTTTTT. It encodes CATSDPTGGGGEIEKLFF.

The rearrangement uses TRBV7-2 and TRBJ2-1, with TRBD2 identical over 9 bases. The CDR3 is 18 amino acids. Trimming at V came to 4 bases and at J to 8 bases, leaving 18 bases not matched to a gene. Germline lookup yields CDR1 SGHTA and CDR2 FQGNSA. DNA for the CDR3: TGTGCCAGCAGCTCCCCGCAGGGCGGGAGGGTGTGGGGCCATGAGCAGTTCTTC. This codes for CASSSPQGGRVWGHEQFF.

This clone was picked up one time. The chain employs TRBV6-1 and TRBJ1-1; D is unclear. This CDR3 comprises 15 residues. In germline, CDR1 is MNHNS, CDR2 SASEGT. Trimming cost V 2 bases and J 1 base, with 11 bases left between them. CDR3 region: CASSELGGRNTEAFF. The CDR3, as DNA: TGTGCCAGCAGTGAACTAGGTGGGAGGAACACTGAAGCTTTCTTT.

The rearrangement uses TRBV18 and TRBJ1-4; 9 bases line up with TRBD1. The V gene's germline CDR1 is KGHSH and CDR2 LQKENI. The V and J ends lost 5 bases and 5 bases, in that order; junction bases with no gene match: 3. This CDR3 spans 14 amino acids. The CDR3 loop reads CASSSTGGNEKLFF. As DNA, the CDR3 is TGTGCCAGCTCATCGACAGGGGGAAATGAAAAACTGTTTTTT.

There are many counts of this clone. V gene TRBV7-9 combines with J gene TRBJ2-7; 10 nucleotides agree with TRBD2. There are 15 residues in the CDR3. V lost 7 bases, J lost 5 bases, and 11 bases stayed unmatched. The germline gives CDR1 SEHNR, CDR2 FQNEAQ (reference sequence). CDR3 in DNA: TGTGCCAGCAACTTGGTGGCTAGCGGGAGTAACGAGCAGTACTTC. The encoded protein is CASNLVASGSNEQYF.

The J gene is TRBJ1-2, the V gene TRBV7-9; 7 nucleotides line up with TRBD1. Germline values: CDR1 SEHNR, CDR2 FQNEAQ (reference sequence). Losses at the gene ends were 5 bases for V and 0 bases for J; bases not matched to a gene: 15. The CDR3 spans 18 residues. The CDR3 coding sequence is TGTGCCAGCAGCCCGCCACCGGGGACAGCTGTGTCTAACTATGGCTACACCTTC. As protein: CASSPPPGTAVSNYGYTF.

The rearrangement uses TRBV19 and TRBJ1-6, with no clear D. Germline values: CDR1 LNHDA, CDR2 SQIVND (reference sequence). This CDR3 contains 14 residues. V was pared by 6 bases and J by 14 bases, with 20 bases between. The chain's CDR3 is CASRKNSGNPALHF. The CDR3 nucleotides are TGTGCCAGTAGAAAAAATTCGGGGAATCCGGCCCTCCACTTT.

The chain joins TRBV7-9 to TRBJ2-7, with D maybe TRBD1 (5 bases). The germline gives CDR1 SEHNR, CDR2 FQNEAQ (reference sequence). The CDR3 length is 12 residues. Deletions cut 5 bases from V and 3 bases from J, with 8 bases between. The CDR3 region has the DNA TGTGCCAGCAGCCGACAGAACTACGAGCAGTACTTC. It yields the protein CASSRQNYEQYF.

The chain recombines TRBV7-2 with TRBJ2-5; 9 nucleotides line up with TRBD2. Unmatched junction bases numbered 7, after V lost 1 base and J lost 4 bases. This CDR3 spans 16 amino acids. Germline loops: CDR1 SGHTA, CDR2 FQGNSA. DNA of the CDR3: TGTGCCAGCAGCTTAGTAACGAGTAGCGGGAGAGAGACCCAGTACTTC. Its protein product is CASSLVTSSGRETQYF.

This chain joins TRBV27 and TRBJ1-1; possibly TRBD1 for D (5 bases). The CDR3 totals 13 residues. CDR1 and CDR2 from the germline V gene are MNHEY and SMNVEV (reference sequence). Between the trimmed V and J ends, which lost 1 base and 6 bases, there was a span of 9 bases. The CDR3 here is CASSLFRGSEAFF. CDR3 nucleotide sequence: TGTGCCAGCAGTTTATTTAGGGGCTCTGAAGCTTTCTTT.

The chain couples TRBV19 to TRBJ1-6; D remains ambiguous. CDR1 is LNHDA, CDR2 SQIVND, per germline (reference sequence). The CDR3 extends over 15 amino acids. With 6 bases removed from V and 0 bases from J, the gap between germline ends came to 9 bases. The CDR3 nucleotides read TGTGCCAGTAGCTCGGGGATCTCCTATAATTCACCCCTCCACTTT. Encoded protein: CASSSGISYNSPLHF.

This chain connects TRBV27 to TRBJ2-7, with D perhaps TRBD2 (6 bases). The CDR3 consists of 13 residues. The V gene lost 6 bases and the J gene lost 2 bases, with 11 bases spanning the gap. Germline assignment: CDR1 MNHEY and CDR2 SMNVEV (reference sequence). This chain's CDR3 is CASSRGKPYEQYF. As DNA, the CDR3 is TGTGCCAGCAGCCGCGGGAAGCCCTACGAGCAGTACTTC.